This T cell receptor (beta chain) was recorded in a study of blood T cell repertoires in COVID-19 (dated by TCRdb to the early 2020s). As for the study more broadly: The collaborator samples originated in the United States, Italy and Spain and spanned the acute and convalescent phases of COVID-19. The samples were drawn from two sources: the first 160 participants of the ongoing ImmuneRACE study, and 1,000 to 1,500 subjects contributed by 6 global collaborators. Deeply sampled blood TCRbeta repertoires from subjects exposed to, actively infected with, or recovered from COVID-19 were included in the dataset. The material from the prospective study consisted of cDNA or gDNA derived from T cells, B-cell-depleted T cells, or PBMCs. A freely available public database, intended as a resource for researchers studying the immune response to SARS-CoV-2, is where the repertoires were released. HLA class I and class II types, where available, came from metadata supplied by the sample provider rather than from assay-based typing. The sample metadata nearly always contained a de-identified subject ID, COVID-19 status, age in years and sex. Results the study describes overall, beyond this receptor: Clinical and demographic metadata were provided uncurated, with the amount varying by source and participant.

TCRbeta CDR3 regions were amplified from genomic DNA by means of the immunoSEQ Assay, a bias-controlled multiplex PCR. In the source study's methods: Within the assay, amplification of reference gene primers was used to estimate how many nucleated cells each sample contained. To quantify the absolute abundance of each unique TCRbeta CDR3 rearrangement, sequence reads were collapsed and filtered. For each sample, productive Simpson clonality was calculated as the square root of Simpson's diversity index over productive rearrangements. Not all clones reach the TCRdb copy of this immuneACCESS table, which keeps in-frame sequences only. Checked studies attribute under half of the gap to unresolved V genes and leave the rest unexplained. That table supplies the V and J calls and clone size; D and trimming were determined from the DNA. For this sample the table gives 310,000 or so clones, of which about nine tenths were detected only once. The ten largest clones take up 8% to 9% of the sample.

Enrolling through a virtual design, the prospective study's participants ranged in age from roughly 18 to 95 years and lived across roughly 24 United States geographic areas. Cohort assignment in the prospective study relied on participant-reported clinical history from a screening survey and a study questionnaire. ImmuneRACE Cohort 3 recovered participants were defined by two consecutive negative NP/OP PCR tests, healthcare professional clearance, or symptom resolution. In the prospective study, whole blood, serum and a nasopharyngeal or oropharyngeal swab were collected from each participant by mobile phlebotomists. Participants in the prospective study had the option to provide additional blood draws and questionnaires over a roughly 2-month period. Blood samples from the prospective study were shipped frozen or at room temperature prior to DNA extraction. Counted from cysteine to phenylalanine, this CDR3 has 15 amino acids. The only DNA kept is the CDR3, 45 bases in frame from the first base. The germline V gene specifies SGHTA as CDR1 and FQGNSA as CDR2. V and J are trimmed by 5 bases and 5 bases, and the gene matches miss 3 bases of the junction.

As to this clone: Its antigen is unknown. No base qualities exist here, and no much larger clone lies one base off it.

Sequencing was performed on PBMCs or T cells enriched from blood (not recorded which). The TCR sequence derives from a woman aged 18-30 years who had recovered from COVID-19. The sequence is built from TRBV7-2 and TRBJ2-1; 13 central nucleotides agree with TRBD2. The CDR3 region reads CASSPGLAGHNEQFF. The sequence in DNA is TGTGCCAGCAGCCCGGGACTAGCGGGGCACAATGAGCAGTTCTTC.